The T cell receptor beta chain described here comes from a study of sequential checkpoint blockade in melanoma. The overall study: After both sequences, patients received maintenance nivolumab.

Treatment meaning: randomized to nivolumab then ipilimumab (arm A) or the reverse (arm B). The protocol was immunoSEQ multiplex PCR, while the TCRdb copy is restricted to in-frame clones and leaves out a portion. The sample holds some 10,000 clones, more than 60% seen once. Trimming pared 5 bases from V and 6 bases from J, leaving 13 bases between. The CDR3 sequence is 13 residues long. The germline CDR1 and CDR2 sequences are MNHNS and SASEGT. This receptor was taken from a human donor with melanoma. The sample consisted of CD8+ T cells sorted from blood (inferred from file names), taken from a patient given nivolumab and ipilimumab in sequence. The V and J genes are TRBV6-1 and TRBJ1-1, with unresolved D. The CDR3 region is CASSPPFPAEAFF. The CDR3 nucleotides read TGTGCCAGCAGTCCACCTTTTCCGGCTGAAGCTTTCTTT.